These T cell receptor beta chains were read from a single sample in a study of CD8 T cells in ankylosing spondylitis. TCRdb analysed the 5' RACE reads with MiXCR anew, one entry per CDR3 protein. Here the sample spans 30,000 to 45,000 distinct CDR3 sequences, roughly 11% being singletons. Material for sequencing was synovial fluid, either unsorted or a sorted T cell fraction (not recorded which). These TCRs come from a male donor with ankylosing spondylitis. CDR3s include the opening cysteine and the closing phenylalanine or tryptophan. Each record gives: clone size, J gene, V gene, CDR3 protein. Some rows mark clone size as missing; the rest say once, few, many or name a class of expanded clone.

>-|TRBJ2-5|TRBV29-1
CSVWEFQETQYF
>many|TRBJ1-2|TRBV20-1
CSASTVNYGYTF
>many|TRBJ2-2|TRBV6-1
CASSTTGIRYTGELFF
>many|TRBJ2-7|TRBV20-1
CSARDVQGYEQYF
>-|TRBJ2-1|TRBV28
CASLDLPLAIYEQFF
>many|TRBJ2-5|TRBV6-1
CASNKGAGQDQETQYF
>many|TRBJ1-4|TRBV7-9
CASSSRSGALNEKLFF
>many|TRBJ1-1|TRBV6-5
CASSFDRDYGTEAFF
>-|TRBJ1-2|TRBV9
CASSTGGNYGYTF
>many|TRBJ2-7|TRBV28
CASSSRTVAYEQYF
>-|TRBJ2-2|TRBV7-2
CASSGTSGGNTGELFF
>-|TRBJ2-1|TRBV4-1
CASSQGLAATYNEQFF
>many|TRBJ2-7|TRBV29-1
CSVQYLGLAGVSSYEQYF
>many|TRBJ2-3|TRBV28
CASSLASGRAEADTQYF
>-|TRBJ2-1|TRBV4-2
CTSSQNRLLGVASYNEQFF
>-|TRBJ1-5|TRBV2
CAGSLYSNQPQHF
>many|TRBJ2-1|TRBV2
CASTPGTFNEQFF
>many|TRBJ2-5|TRBV28
CASSPPRTGGKETQYF
>few|TRBJ1-4|TRBV11-1
CASSPQDSNRVGANEKLFF
>many|TRBJ1-3|TRBV7-8
CASSSDLGNTIYF